This T cell receptor (beta chain) was sequenced for a study of cytomegalovirus exposure and HLA in healthy donors. Points from the study as a whole: Researchers reported in a later analysis that a missense DCLRE1C variant was tied to TCR beta V- and J-gene trimming.

Germline lookup yields CDR1 SGHAT and CDR2 FQNNGV. Trimming left V 0 bases short and J 7 bases short, with 12 bases between. The CDR3 is 15 amino acids. This PCR relied on a set of 60 Vbeta primers and 13 Jbeta primers. Measured with immunoSEQ multiplex PCR; TCRdb has only the in-frame clones, and not every one. The sample yields 90,000 to 110,000 clones, 73% seen once. With regard to this clone: The antigen is undetermined.

The source of this sequence is a middle-aged man in good health and CMV-seronegative. Sequenced input: PBMCs. The genes are TRBV11-2 and TRBJ1-4; D may be TRBD1 (5 bases). The CDR3 coding sequence is TGTGCCAGCAGCTTAGAAAGGGGAGGCGGTGAAAAACTGTTTTTT. This codes for CASSLERGGGEKLFF. The full variable domain, rest sourced from reference TRBV11-2 and TRBJ1-4, is EAGVAQSPRYKIIEKRQSVAFWCNPISGHATLYWYQQILGQGPKLLIQFQNNGVVDDSQLPKDRFSAERLKGVDSTLKIQPAKLEDSAVYLCASSLERGGGEKLFFGSGTQLSVL.